These 18 T cell receptor beta chains originate from one sample sequenced in a study of a mutant IDH1 vaccine in newly diagnosed glioma. Measured with immunoSEQ multiplex PCR; TCRdb has only the in-frame clones, and not every one. The sample contains approximately 60,000 clones, approximately 78% of which appear only once. Noted time point: week 23, last vaccination. Vaccination comprised doses that each held 300 ug of mutant IDH1 20-mer peptide, plus topical imiquimod. The antigens for these receptors are not known. The specimen comprised PBMCs, sampled from a glioma patient whose treatment included an IDH1 peptide vaccine. All receptors come from a woman between 35 and 50 years old with glioma. Some clones in this sample may be carry-over from other donors' samples.

V gene TRBV18 combines with J gene TRBJ1-5; a possible D gene is TRBD1 (6 bases). This CDR3 is 15 amino acids long. CDR1 is KGHSH and CDR2 is LQKENI in the germline V gene. V was trimmed by 4 bases and J by 4 bases, leaving 14 bases between them. The CDR3 reads CASSHGGLLNQPQHF. CDR3 coding DNA: TGTGCCAGCTCACACGGGGGCCTCTTAAATCAGCCCCAGCATTTT.

In nucleotides, the CDR3 is TGTGCCAGCAGTTTTGAGGGGAACTATGGCTACACCTTC. Translation: CASSFEGNYGYTF. V usage is TRBV27 and J usage is TRBJ1-2; D possibly corresponds to TRBD1 (5 bases). V lost 3 bases and J 2 bases, leaving 7 bases between the germline ends. The CDR3 is 13 amino acids. Germline values: CDR1 MNHEY, CDR2 SMNVEV (reference sequence).

This chain links TRBV2 with TRBJ1-1; D is unclear. V was clipped by 2 bases and J by 4 bases, with 26 bases between them. The CDR3 has 19 amino acids. Germline assignment: CDR1 SNHLY and CDR2 FYNNEI. In DNA form, the CDR3 reads TGTGCCAGCAGTGAACCCTTCAGCATACTCGGACGGTGGGGCACTGAAGCTTTCTTT. Amino acid sequence: CASSEPFSILGRWGTEAFF.

This clone has a single count. The rearrangement links TRBV6-5 to TRBJ2-7; 10 nucleotides agree with TRBD1. Germline CDR1 is MNHEY and CDR2 is SVGAGI. The trim removed 6 bases at V and 4 bases at J, leaving 3 bases unmatched. The CDR3 is made up of 13 amino acids. CDR3 coding DNA: TGTGCCAGCAGAGTGGACAGGGGGTACGAGCAGTACTTC. It is translated as CASRVDRGYEQYF.

V usage is TRBV7-6 and J usage is TRBJ2-7; D not resolved. Germline assignment: CDR1 SGHVS and CDR2 FNYEAQ. V was trimmed by 1 base and J by 3 bases, leaving 7 bases between them. CDR3 length equals 13 residues. This chain's CDR3 is CASSLGAGYEQYF. The DNA of the CDR3 is TGTGCCAGCAGCTTAGGGGCAGGCTACGAGCAGTACTTC.

The gene calls are TRBV29-1 and TRBJ2-7; D ambiguous. V shed 1 base and J shed 2 bases, with 9 bases lying between them. Germline V gives CDR1 SQVTM, CDR2 ANQGSEA. The CDR3 runs 13 residues. DNA for the CDR3: TGCAGCGTTGAAGGCGCCACTCCCTACGAGCAGTACTTC. Protein: CSVEGATPYEQYF.

The CDR3 spells CASSKGQAGANVLTF. CDR3 in DNA: TGCGCCAGCAGCAAGGGGCAGGCTGGGGCCAACGTCCTGACTTTC. The rearrangement links TRBV5-1 to TRBJ2-6; a weak D match, TRBD1 (5 bases). Deletions cut 4 bases from V and 2 bases from J, with 10 bases between. Germline V gives CDR1 SGHRS, CDR2 YFSETQ. The CDR3 has 15 residues.

V is TRBV13 and J is TRBJ2-7; either TRBD1 or TRBD2 may fit D (5 bases each). The V and J ends lost 5 bases and 1 base respectively, with 12 bases between them. Per germline, CDR1 PRHDT and CDR2 FYEKMQ (reference sequence). CDR3 length equals 14 residues. CDR3 sequence (DNA): TGTGCCAGCAGCCGGGGACGGAGGTCCTACGAGCAGTACTTC. The encoded protein is CASSRGRRSYEQYF.

The chain links TRBV7-6 to TRBJ2-5; D not certain. The V gene lost 1 base and the J gene lost 3 bases, with 6 bases spanning the gap. The CDR3 is made up of 13 amino acids. The germline gives CDR1 SGHVS, CDR2 FNYEAQ. DNA for the CDR3: TGTGCCAGCAGCTTAGACGCGGAAGAGACCCAGTACTTC. It is translated as CASSLDAEETQYF.

V usage is TRBV10-1 and J usage is TRBJ1-3; D remains ambiguous. Germline V gene lookup returns CDR1 WNHNN and CDR2 SYGVQD (reference sequence). The CDR3 runs 14 residues. Trimming took off 3 bases at V and 0 bases at J, with 6 bases between the two ends. The CDR3 DNA sequence: TGCGCCAGCAGTGATGGAATCTCTGGAAACACCATATATTTT. It is translated as CASSDGISGNTIYF.

The CDR3 is CASSDPSGGAMKTQYF. CDR3 nucleotides: TGTGCCAGCAGTGATCCAAGCGGGGGGGCCATGAAGACCCAGTACTTC. The V gene is TRBV2, the J gene TRBJ2-5, with 10 nucleotides matching TRBD2. The trim removed 3 bases at V and 6 bases at J, leaving 10 bases unmatched. Germline CDR1 reads SNHLY; CDR2 reads FYNNEI. This CDR3 comprises 16 residues. Using reference TRBV2 and TRBJ2-5 for the parts outside the CDR3, the full variable domain is EPEVTQTPSHQVTQMGQEVILRCVPISNHLYFYWYRQILGQKVEFLVSFYNNEISEKSEIFDDQFSVERPDGSNFTLKIRSTKLEDSAMYFCASSDPSGGAMKTQYFGPGTRLLVL.

J is TRBJ2-1 and V is TRBV6-5, with 8 bases aligning to TRBD2. Germline lookup yields CDR1 MNHEY and CDR2 SVGAGI. The CDR3 is 15 residues long. V shed 5 bases and J 9 bases; nucleotides not matched to a gene: 12. The CDR3 region is CASSPLPGGRSEQFF. The CDR3 DNA sequence: TGTGCCAGCAGTCCGCTACCGGGGGGGAGGAGTGAGCAGTTCTTC.

The chain is built from TRBV25-1 and TRBJ1-1; D call uncertain. This CDR3 spans 13 amino acids. The germline V gene has CDR1 MGHDK and CDR2 SYGVNS. With 6 bases removed from V and 1 base from J, the gap between germline ends came to 9 bases. The CDR3 loop reads CASRASTNTEAFF. CDR3 sequence (DNA): TGTGCCAGCAGGGCTTCAACGAACACTGAAGCTTTCTTT.

The genes are TRBV30 and TRBJ2-1; D gene unclear. The CDR3 sequence is 14 residues long. Germline lookup yields CDR1 GTSNPN and CDR2 SVGIG (reference sequence). With 2 bases removed from V and 7 bases from J, the gap between germline ends came to 15 bases. In DNA form, the CDR3 reads TGTGCCTGGAGTTCACTCAACACCGCTAATGAGCAGTTCTTC. It is translated as CAWSSLNTANEQFF.

V gene TRBV27 combines with J gene TRBJ1-2; TRBD1 might be the D (5 bases). Germline V gene data show CDR1 as MNHEY and CDR2 as SMNVEV (reference sequence). V lost 5 bases and J lost 0, with 22 bases in between. The CDR3 runs to 18 residues. The CDR3 spells CASSPGGGVSIANYGYTF. The CDR3 nucleotides are TGTGCCAGCAGTCCTGGCGGAGGGGTCTCCATAGCTAACTATGGCTACACCTTC.

This clone showed up just a few times. The chain combines TRBV30 with TRBJ1-5; D uncertain. Germline V gene sequence: CDR1 GTSNPN, CDR2 SVGIG (reference sequence). The V end was cut by 3 bases, the J end by 4 bases, with 7 bases between. The CDR3 covers 12 residues. The chain's CDR3 is CAWRMGNQPQHF. The CDR3 DNA reads TGTGCCTGGAGAATGGGAAATCAGCCCCAGCATTTT. The full variable domain, rest sourced from reference TRBV30 and TRBJ1-5, is SQTIHQWPATLVQPVGSPLSLECTVEGTSNPNLYWYRQAAGRGLQLLFYSVGIGQISSEVPQNLSASRPQDRQFILSSKKLLLSDSGFYLCAWRMGNQPQHFGDGTRLSIL.

This chain uses TRBV5-1 with TRBJ1-4, with D perhaps TRBD1 (6 bases). The CDR3 is made up of 15 amino acids. Trimming left V 3 bases short and J 8 bases short, with 17 bases between. Germline values: CDR1 SGHRS, CDR2 YFSETQ. The CDR3 spells CASSYYRAKDEKLFF. The CDR3 DNA is TGCGCCAGCAGCTACTACAGGGCTAAGGACGAAAAACTGTTTTTT.

This clone was picked up a small number of times. The rearrangement joins TRBV30 to TRBJ1-1; D gene ambiguous. V was clipped by 2 bases and J by 0 bases, with 7 bases between them. The CDR3 contains 13 residues. CDR1 is GTSNPN and CDR2 is SVGIG in the germline V gene (reference sequence). The CDR3 is CAWSQSMNTEAFF. CDR3 nucleotide sequence: TGTGCCTGGAGTCAGAGCATGAACACTGAAGCTTTCTTT.